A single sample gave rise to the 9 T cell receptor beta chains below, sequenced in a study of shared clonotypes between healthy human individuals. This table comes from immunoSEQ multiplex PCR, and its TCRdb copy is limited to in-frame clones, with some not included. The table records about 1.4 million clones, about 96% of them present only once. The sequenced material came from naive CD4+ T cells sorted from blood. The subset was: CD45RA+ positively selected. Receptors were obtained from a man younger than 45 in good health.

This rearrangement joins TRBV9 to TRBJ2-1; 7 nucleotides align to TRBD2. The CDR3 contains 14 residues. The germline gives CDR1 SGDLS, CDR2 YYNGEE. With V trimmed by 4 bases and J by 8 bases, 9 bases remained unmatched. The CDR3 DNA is TGTGCCAGCAGCTTTCCGGCGGGGGAGGATGAGCAGTTCTTC. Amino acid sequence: CASSFPAGEDEQFF. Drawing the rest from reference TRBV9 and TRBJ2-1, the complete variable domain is DSGVTQTPKHLITATGQRVTLRCSPRSGDLSVYWYQQSLDQGLQFLIQYYNGEERAKGNILERFSAQQFPDLHSELNLSSLELGDSALYFCASSFPAGEDEQFFGPGTRLTVL.

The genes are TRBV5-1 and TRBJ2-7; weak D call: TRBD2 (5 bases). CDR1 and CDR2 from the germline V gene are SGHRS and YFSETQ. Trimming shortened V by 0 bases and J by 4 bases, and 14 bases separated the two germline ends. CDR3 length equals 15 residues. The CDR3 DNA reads TGCGCCAGCAGCTTGGTGTCTAGCCGTCCATACGAGCAGTACTTC. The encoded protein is CASSLVSSRPYEQYF.

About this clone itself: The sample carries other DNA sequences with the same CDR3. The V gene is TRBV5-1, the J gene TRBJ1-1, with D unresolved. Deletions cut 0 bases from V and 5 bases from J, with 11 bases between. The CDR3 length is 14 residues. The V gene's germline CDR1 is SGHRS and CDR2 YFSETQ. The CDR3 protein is CASSLEPGRTEAFF. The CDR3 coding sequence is TGCGCCAGCAGCTTGGAACCTGGGAGGACTGAAGCTTTCTTT.

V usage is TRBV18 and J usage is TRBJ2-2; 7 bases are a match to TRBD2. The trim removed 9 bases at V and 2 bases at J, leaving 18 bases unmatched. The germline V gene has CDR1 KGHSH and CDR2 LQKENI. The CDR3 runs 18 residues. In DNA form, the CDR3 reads TGTGCCAGTTCCATCATAGCCCGGCCTAGCGGAAACACCGGGGAGCTGTTTTTT. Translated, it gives CASSIIARPSGNTGELFF.

Here the CDR3 DNA reads TGTGCCAGCAGATACCGGGACAGGGAGCAGTTCTTC. Protein product: CASRYRDREQFF. This sequence joins TRBV7-2 and TRBJ2-1; TRBD1 agrees at 8 bases. Looked up from germline, CDR1 is SGHTA and CDR2 is FQGNSA. The CDR3 length is 12 residues. V was pared by 6 bases and J by 10 bases, with 5 bases of the junction left unmatched. The whole variable domain, filled in from reference TRBV7-2 and TRBJ2-1, reads GAGVSQSPSNKVTEKGKDVELRCDPISGHTALYWYRQSLGQGLEFLIYFQGNSAPDKSGLPSDRFSAERTGGSVSTLTIQRTQQEDSAVYLCASRYRDREQFFGPGTRLTVL.

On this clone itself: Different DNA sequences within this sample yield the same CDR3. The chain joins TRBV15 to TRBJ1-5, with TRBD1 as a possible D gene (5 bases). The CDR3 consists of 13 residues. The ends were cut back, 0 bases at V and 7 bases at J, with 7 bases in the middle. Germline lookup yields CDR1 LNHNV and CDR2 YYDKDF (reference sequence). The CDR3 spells CATSRDRDQPQHF. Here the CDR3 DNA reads TGTGCCACCAGCAGAGATAGGGACCAGCCCCAGCATTTT.

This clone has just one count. The CDR3: CANAQDLISYEQYF. The CDR3 DNA reads as TGTGCCAACGCACAGGACTTAATCTCCTACGAGCAGTACTTC. This rearrangement joins TRBV6-1 to TRBJ2-7; D possibly matches TRBD1 or TRBD2 (5 bases each). V gave up 10 bases and J gave up 0 bases, with 16 bases separating them. The CDR3 runs 14 residues. From germline, CDR1 is MNHNS and CDR2 SASEGT.

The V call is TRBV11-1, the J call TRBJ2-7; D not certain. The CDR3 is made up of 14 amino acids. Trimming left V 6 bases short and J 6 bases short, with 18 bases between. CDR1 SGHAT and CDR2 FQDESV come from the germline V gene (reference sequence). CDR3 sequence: CASSSPPGHGEQYF. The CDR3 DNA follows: TGTGCCAGCAGTTCCCCCCCCGGGCACGGCGAGCAGTACTTC.

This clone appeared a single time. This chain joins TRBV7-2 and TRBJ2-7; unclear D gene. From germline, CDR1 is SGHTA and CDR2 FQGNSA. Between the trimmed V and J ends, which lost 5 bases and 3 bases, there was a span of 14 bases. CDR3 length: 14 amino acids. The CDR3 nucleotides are TGTGCCAGCAGCCCAGGAGCAGTTAACTACGAGCAGTACTTC. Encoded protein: CASSPGAVNYEQYF.